This T cell receptor (beta chain) derives from a study of blood T cell repertoires in COVID-19. Study-level information: Material from acute and convalescent COVID-19 was sourced from the United States, Italy and Spain. From T cells, B-cell-depleted T cells, or PBMCs came the material, which was cDNA or gDNA.

Original handling: Researchers report that nucleated cell counts were estimated from reference gene primer amplification. Using immunoSEQ multiplex PCR, the repertoire was profiled, and TCRdb retains in-frame clones only, with some absent. Clone size and V and J calls were adopted from that table, with D and trimming inferred from the DNA. The sample yields roughly 290,000 clones, roughly 86% seen once. CDR1 is SGHAT, CDR2 FQNNGV, per germline. The CDR3 totals 15 residues. J gave up 4 bases and V 5 bases, and 6 bases lay outside the gene matches. The chain employs TRBV11-2 and TRBJ2-7; 12 positions match TRBD1. Sequences were obtained from peripheral blood. The TCR was taken from a woman aged 30 to 39 who had recovered from COVID-19. CDR3 loop: CASSVGTGGPYEQYF. The CDR3 nucleotides are TGTGCCAGCAGCGTCGGGACAGGGGGCCCGTACGAGCAGTACTTC.